The 12 T cell receptor beta chains reported below all come from one sample, sequenced in a study of blood T cells in healthy people across ages. Then a second PCR, running roughly 7 to 11 cycles, was carried out with a sample-barcoded 5' primer and a J-beta primer mix. TCRdb re-called the 5' RACE reads with MiXCR, one entry per CDR3 protein. The sample shows approximately 800,000 distinct CDR3 sequences, roughly 53% of them seen only once. Sequences were obtained from blood. The receptor set was obtained from a man at least 80 years old in good health.

The gene calls are TRBV20-1 and TRBJ1-2; 8 positions match TRBD1. The CDR3 covers 14 residues. The germline V gene encodes CDR1 DFQATT and CDR2 SNEGSKA (reference sequence). Trimming cost V 0 bases and J 8 bases; bases outside gene matches: 8. In DNA form, the CDR3 reads TGCAGTGCTAGAGATGTGGACAGGGCAAGGGGCTACACCTTC. It codes for CSARDVDRARGYTF.

The chain combines TRBV5-5 with TRBJ1-6; 9 positions match TRBD1. CDR1 and CDR2 (germline): SGHKS, YYEKEE (reference sequence). V shed 0 bases and J 7 bases; nucleotides not matched to a gene: 2. The CDR3 is 15 amino acids. CDR3 nucleotide sequence: TGTGCCAGCAGCTTGGATGACAGGGGGAATTCACCCCTCCACTTT. Protein sequence: CASSLDDRGNSPLHF.

The chain carries TRBV21-1 and TRBJ1-4; the table assigns TRBD1, which was not confirmed against the DNA. TRBV21-1 is flagged as a pseudogene. The length of the CDR3 is 14 residues. This CDR3 is CASTSGDLNEKLFF. The DNA of the CDR3 is TGTGCCAGCACCTCGGGGGACCTGAATGAAAAACTGTTTTTT.

The chain joins TRBV6-6 to TRBJ2-5; 15 bases fit TRBD2. The tail of the sequence fits TRBJ2-7 better, so the J call may be wrong. Germline V gene data show CDR1 as MNHNY and CDR2 as SVGAGI (reference sequence). There are 15 residues in the CDR3. The chain's CDR3 is CASSSPGLAGGEQYF. The CDR3 DNA sequence: TGTGCCAGCAGTTCACCGGGACTAGCGGGAGGCGAGCAGTACTTC.

The rearrangement links TRBV7-9 to TRBJ2-7, with 8 bases matching TRBD2. V gave up 5 bases and J gave up 2 bases; unmatched junction bases: 11. Germline-derived CDR1 and CDR2 are SEHNR and FQNEAQ (reference sequence). CDR3 length equals 16 residues. The CDR3 DNA reads as TGTGCCAGCAGCCATAGGGGACTAGGGCCTACCTACGAGCAGTACTTC. This sequence encodes CASSHRGLGPTYEQYF.

This clonotype has just a few counts. J is TRBJ1-1 and V is TRBV13; TRBD1 is a possible D gene (6 bases). This CDR3 region has 11 residues. V was clipped by 5 bases and J by 8 bases, with 9 bases between them. From germline, CDR1 is PRHDT and CDR2 FYEKMQ (reference sequence). CDR3 residues: CASSRTEEAFF. The CDR3 DNA follows: TGTGCCAGCAGCCGGACAGAGGAAGCTTTCTTT.

The chain carries TRBV10-3 and TRBJ2-7; the match to TRBD1 covers 12 bases. The CDR3 sequence is 13 residues long. The V and J ends lost 11 bases and 4 bases, in that order; junction bases with no gene match: 6. Per the germline V gene, CDR1 is ENHRY and CDR2 is SYGVKD. CDR3 DNA: TGTGCCTCCGGGACAGGGGGCAGATACGAGCAGTACTTC. It yields the protein CASGTGGRYEQYF.

This clonotype was counted a few times. The chain carries TRBV11-3 and TRBJ2-1; tentatively, D is TRBD1 (6 bases). The CDR3 extends over 13 amino acids. The germline CDR1 and CDR2 sequences are SGHNT and YENEEA. V shed 2 bases and J shed 6 bases, with 8 bases lying between them. The CDR3: CASSLIRGNEQFF. The CDR3, as DNA: TGTGCCAGCAGCTTAATCAGGGGCAATGAGCAGTTCTTC.

Only one count was recorded for this clonotype. This chain links TRBV3-1 with TRBJ2-4; D gene ambiguous. CDR1 is LGHDT, CDR2 YNNKEL, per germline (reference sequence). Trimming stripped 5 bases from V and 1 base from J, with 9 bases between. The CDR3 has 14 residues. CDR3 coding DNA: TGTGCCAGCAGCTACCGTTCGGCCAAAAACATTCAGTACTTC. Translation: CASSYRSAKNIQYF. The full variable domain, rest sourced from reference TRBV3-1 and TRBJ2-4, is DTAVSQTPKYLVTQMGNDKSIKCEQNLGHDTMYWYKQDSKKFLKIMFSYNNKELIINETVPNRFSPKSPDKAHLNLHINSLELGDSAVYFCASSYRSAKNIQYFGAGTRLSVL.

The chain couples TRBV28 to TRBJ2-7, with TRBD2 matching over 10 bases. The CDR3 contains 18 residues. V lost 5 bases to trimming and J lost 0 bases; unmatched junction nucleotides: 13. Germline CDR1 and CDR2: MDHEN and SYDVKM. CDR3 bases: TGTGCCAGCAGTGGTAAGAGGAGCGGGAGGGATAGCTCCTACGAGCAGTACTTC. The encoded protein is CASSGKRSGRDSSYEQYF.

This chain joins TRBV15 and TRBJ2-7; D is perhaps TRBD1 or TRBD2 (5 bases each). This CDR3 region has 13 residues. From germline, CDR1 is LNHNV and CDR2 YYDKDF (reference sequence). V was trimmed by 0 bases and J by 9 bases, leaving 12 bases between them. The CDR3 sequence: CATSRDRSGRQYF. Here the CDR3 DNA reads TGTGCCACCAGCAGAGATAGATCGGGACGGCAGTACTTC.

The chain links TRBV20-1 to TRBJ2-7, with D perhaps given as TRBD1 or TRBD2 (5 bases each). The germline CDR1 and CDR2 sequences are DFQATT and SNEGSKA (reference sequence). V was shortened by 6 bases and J by 3 bases, with 15 bases between the two germline ends. CDR3 length equals 13 residues. The CDR3 DNA sequence: TGCAGTGCGTGGGGCAGCGGTTACTACGAGCAGTACTTC. Translating gives CSAWGSGYYEQYF.